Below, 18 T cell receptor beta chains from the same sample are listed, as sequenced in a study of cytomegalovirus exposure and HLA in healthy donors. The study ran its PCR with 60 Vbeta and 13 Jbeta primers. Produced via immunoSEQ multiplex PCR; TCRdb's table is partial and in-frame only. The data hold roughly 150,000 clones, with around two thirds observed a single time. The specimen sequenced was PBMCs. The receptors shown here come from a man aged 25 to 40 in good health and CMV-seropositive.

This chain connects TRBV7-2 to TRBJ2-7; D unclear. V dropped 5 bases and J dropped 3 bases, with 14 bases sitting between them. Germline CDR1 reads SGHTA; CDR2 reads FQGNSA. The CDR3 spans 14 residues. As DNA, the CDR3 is TGTGCCAGCAGCCGAAAGCGCGGAGTCTACGAGCAGTACTTC. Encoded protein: CASSRKRGVYEQYF.

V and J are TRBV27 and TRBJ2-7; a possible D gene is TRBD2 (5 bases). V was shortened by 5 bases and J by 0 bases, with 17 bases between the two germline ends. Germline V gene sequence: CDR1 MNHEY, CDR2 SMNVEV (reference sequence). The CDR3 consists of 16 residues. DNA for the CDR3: TGTGCCAGCAGTCCGGATCGGAGAGGAGGCTCCTACGAGCAGTACTTC. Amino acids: CASSPDRRGGSYEQYF.

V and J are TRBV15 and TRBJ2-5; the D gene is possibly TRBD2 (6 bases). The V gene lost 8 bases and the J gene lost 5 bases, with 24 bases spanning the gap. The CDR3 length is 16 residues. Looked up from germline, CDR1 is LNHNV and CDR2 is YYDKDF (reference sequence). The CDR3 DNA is TGTGCCACCCCCCCCCGGACTACATCAGAAGGGGAGACCCAGTACTTC. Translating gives CATPPRTTSEGETQYF. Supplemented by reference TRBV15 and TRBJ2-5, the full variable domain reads DAMVIQNPRYQVTQFGKPVTLSCSQTLNHNVMYWYQQKSSQAPKLLFHYYDKDFNNEADTPDNFQSRRPNTSFCFLDIRSPGLGDTAMYLCATPPRTTSEGETQYFGPGTRLLVL.

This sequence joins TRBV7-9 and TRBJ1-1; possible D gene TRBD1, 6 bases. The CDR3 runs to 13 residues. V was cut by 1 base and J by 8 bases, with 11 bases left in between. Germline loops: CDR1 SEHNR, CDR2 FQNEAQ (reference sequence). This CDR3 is CASSLGQANEAFF. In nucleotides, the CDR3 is TGTGCCAGCAGCTTAGGACAGGCAAACGAAGCTTTCTTT.

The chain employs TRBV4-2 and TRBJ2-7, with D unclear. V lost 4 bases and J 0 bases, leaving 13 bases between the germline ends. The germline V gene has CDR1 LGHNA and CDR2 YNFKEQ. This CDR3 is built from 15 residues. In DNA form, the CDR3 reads TGTGCCAGCAGCCCCGGAGATGGCAGCTCCTACGAGCAGTACTTC. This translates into CASSPGDGSSYEQYF.

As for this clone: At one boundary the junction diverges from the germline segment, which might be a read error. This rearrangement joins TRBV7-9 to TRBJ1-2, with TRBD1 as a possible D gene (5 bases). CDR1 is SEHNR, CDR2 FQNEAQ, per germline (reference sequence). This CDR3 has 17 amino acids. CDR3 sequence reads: CSSSFNPVGPTTYGYTF. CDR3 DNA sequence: TGTTCCAGCAGCTTTAACCCCGTGGGGCCGACAACCTATGGCTACACCTTC.

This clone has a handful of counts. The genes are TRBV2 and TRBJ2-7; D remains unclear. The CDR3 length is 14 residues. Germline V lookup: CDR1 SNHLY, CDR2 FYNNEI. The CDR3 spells CVFFKQKAAYEQYF. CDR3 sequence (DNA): TGTGTTTTTTTCAAGCAGAAGGCGGCATACGAGCAGTACTTC.

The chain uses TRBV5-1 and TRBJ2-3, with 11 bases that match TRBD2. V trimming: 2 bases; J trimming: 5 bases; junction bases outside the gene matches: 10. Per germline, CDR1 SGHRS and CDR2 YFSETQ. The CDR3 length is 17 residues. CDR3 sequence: CASSLALAGGVEDTQYF. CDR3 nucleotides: TGCGCCAGCAGCTTAGCCCTAGCGGGAGGAGTGGAAGATACGCAGTATTTT.

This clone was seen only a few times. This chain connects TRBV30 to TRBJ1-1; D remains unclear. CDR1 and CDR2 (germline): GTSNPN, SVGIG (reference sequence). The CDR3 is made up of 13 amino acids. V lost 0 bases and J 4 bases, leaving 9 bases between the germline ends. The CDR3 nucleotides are TGTGCCTGGAGTGTGTTGGCGGGCACTGAAGCTTTCTTT. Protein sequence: CAWSVLAGTEAFF.

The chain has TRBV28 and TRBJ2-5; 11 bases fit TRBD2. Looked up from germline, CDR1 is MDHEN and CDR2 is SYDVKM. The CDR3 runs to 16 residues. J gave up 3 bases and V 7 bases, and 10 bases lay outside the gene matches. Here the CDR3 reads CASTGRLAGTEETQYF. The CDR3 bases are TGTGCCAGCACCGGCAGACTAGCGGGGACCGAAGAGACCCAGTACTTC. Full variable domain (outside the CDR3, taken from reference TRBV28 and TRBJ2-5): DVKVTQSSRYLVKRTGEKVFLECVQDMDHENMFWYRQDPGLGLRLIYFSYDVKMKEKGDIPEGYSVSREKKERFSLILESASTNQTSMYLCASTGRLAGTEETQYFGPGTRLLVL.

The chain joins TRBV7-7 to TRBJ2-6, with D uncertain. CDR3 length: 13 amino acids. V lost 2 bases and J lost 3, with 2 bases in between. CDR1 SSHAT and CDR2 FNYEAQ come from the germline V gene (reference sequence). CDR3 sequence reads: CASSLYGANVLTF. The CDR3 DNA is TGTGCCAGCAGCTTATATGGGGCCAACGTCCTGACTTTC.

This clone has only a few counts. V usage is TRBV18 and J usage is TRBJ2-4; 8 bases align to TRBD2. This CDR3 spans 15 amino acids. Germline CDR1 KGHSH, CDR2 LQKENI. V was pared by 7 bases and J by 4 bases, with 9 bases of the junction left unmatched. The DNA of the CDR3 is TGTGCCAGCTTAGGATCCCCGGGAGGGAAAAACATTCAGTACTTC. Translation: CASLGSPGGKNIQYF. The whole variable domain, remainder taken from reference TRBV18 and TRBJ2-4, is NAGVMQNPRHLVRRRGQEARLRCSPMKGHSHVYWYRQLPEEGLKFMVYLQKENIIDESGMPKERFSAEFPKEGPSILRIQQVVRGDSAAYFCASLGSPGGKNIQYFGAGTRLSVL.

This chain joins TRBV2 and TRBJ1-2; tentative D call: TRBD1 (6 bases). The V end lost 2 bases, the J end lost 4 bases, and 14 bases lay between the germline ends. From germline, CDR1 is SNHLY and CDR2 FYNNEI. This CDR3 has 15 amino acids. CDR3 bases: TGTGCCAGCAGTGAACTTCCAGGGGATTTCTATGGCTACACCTTC. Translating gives CASSELPGDFYGYTF.

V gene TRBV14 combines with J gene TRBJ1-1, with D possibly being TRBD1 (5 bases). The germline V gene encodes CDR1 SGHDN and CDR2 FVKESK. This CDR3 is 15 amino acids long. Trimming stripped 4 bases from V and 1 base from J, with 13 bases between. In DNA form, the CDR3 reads TGTGCCAGCAGCCGACTCGCAGGGTCGAACACTGAAGCTTTCTTT. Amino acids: CASSRLAGSNTEAFF.

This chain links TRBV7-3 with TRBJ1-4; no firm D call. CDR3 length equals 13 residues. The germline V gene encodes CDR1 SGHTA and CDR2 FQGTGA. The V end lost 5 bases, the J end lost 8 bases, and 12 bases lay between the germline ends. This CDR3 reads CASSAGHGEKLFF. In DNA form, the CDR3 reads TGTGCCAGCAGCGCTGGGCATGGGGAAAAACTGTTTTTT.

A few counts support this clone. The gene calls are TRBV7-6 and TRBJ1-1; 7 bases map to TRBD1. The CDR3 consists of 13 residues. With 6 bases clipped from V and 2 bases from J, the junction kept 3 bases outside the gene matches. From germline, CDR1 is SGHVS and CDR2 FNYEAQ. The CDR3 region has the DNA TGTGCCAGCAGTCGGACAGGCAACACTGAAGCTTTCTTT. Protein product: CASSRTGNTEAFF.

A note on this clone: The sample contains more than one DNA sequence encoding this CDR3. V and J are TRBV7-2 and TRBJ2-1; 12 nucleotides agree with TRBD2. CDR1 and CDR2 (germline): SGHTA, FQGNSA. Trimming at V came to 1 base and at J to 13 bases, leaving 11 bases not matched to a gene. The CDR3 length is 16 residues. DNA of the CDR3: TGTGCCAGCAGCTTAGGAGGGAGCCTAGCGGGAGGGGGACAGTTCTTC. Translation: CASSLGGSLAGGGQFF.

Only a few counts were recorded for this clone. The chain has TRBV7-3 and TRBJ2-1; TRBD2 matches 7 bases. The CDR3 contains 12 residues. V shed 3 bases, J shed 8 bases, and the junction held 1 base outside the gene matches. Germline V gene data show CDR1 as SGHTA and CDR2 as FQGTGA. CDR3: CASSLGRDEQFF. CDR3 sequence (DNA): TGTGCCAGCAGCTTGGGGAGGGATGAGCAGTTCTTC.